This T cell receptor beta chain was retrieved from a study of blood T cell repertoires in COVID-19. In the study overall: Both acute and convalescent COVID-19 samples were obtained from the United States, Italy and Spain. In each case, the material was cDNA or gDNA derived from T cells, B-cell-depleted T cells, or PBMCs.

Trimming pared 0 bases from V and 6 bases from J, leaving 9 bases between. Germline V CDR1 and CDR2: SGHRS, YFSETQ. The CDR3 length is 14 residues. Authors' processing steps: Amplification with reference gene primers provided the estimates of nucleated cell counts. Repertoires were generated with immunoSEQ multiplex PCR, while TCRdb's copy carries only in-frame clones and drops some. The V and J calls and the clone size are those of that table, but D and trimming were determined from the DNA. The data contain 150,000 to 200,000 clones, 90% of them singletons. Sequenced: peripheral blood. This sequence joins TRBV5-1 and TRBJ2-2; tentative D call: TRBD1 (5 bases). The origin of this receptor is a man aged 45-65 years with acute or convalescent COVID-19. As DNA, the CDR3 is TGCGCCAGCAGCTTGGCCCAGGGTGCCGGGGAGCTGTTTTTT. It translates to CASSLAQGAGELFF.